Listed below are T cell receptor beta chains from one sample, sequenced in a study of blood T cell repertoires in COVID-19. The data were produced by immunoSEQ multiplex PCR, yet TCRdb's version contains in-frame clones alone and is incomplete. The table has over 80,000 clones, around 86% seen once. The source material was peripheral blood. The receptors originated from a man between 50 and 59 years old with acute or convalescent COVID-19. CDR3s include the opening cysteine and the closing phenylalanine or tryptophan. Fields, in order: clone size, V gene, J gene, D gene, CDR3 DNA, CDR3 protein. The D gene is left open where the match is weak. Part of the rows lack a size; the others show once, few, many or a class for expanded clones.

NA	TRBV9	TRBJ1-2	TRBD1	TGTGCCAGCAGCGCAAGACAGGGTATAAATGGCTACACCTTC	CASSARQGINGYTF
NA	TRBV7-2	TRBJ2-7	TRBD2	TGTGCCAGCAGCTTCCTTGCGGGGGACGAGCAGTACTTC	CASSFLAGDEQYF
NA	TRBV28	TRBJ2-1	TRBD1	TGTGCCACAGAGACAGGGGAGTCTTTCTACAATGAGCAGTTCTTC	CATETGESFYNEQFF
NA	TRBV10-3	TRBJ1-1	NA	TGTGCCATCAGCGGAGGGTCAAACACTGAAGCTTTCTTT	CAISGGSNTEAFF
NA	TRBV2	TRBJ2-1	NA	TGTGCCAGCAGTCCCCAGGGGAAGCCATACAATGAGCAGTTCTTC	CASSPQGKPYNEQFF
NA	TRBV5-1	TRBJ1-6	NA	TGCGCCAGCAGCTTGCGACAGGCGCCCAATTCACCCCTCCACTTT	CASSLRQAPNSPLHF
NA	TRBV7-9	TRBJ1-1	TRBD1	TGTGCCAGCAGCTTTGAGGGGGCAAACTCTGAAGCTTTCTTT	CASSFEGANSEAFF
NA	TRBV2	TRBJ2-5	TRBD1	TGTGCCAGCAGTGTCCCGGGACAGGCCCAAGAGACCCAGTACTTC	CASSVPGQAQETQYF
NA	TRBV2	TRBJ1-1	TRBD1	TGTGCCAGCAGTGGGGGACAGGGGCGCCGAGGGGCTTTCTTT	CASSGGQGRRGAFF
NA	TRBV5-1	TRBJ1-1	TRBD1	TGCGCCAGCAGCTTTCAGGGGGCGCGAACTGAAGCTTTCTTT	CASSFQGARTEAFF
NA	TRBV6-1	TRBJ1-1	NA	TGTGCCAGCAGTGAAGGGGGGGGGCTCAGGGCTTTCTTT	CASSEGGGLRAFF
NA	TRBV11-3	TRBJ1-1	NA	TGTGCCAGCAGCTTAGCTTCGCAGGCGGGGACTGAAGCTTTCTTT	CASSLASQAGTEAFF
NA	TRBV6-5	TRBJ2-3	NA	TGTGCCAGCAGTTTCCGGGCCGCCGGGGGTACGCAGTATTTT	CASSFRAAGGTQYF
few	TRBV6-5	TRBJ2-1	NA	TGTGCCAGCCGCTACCACGAAGGCGGCGGTGAGCAGTTCTTC	CASRYHEGGGEQFF